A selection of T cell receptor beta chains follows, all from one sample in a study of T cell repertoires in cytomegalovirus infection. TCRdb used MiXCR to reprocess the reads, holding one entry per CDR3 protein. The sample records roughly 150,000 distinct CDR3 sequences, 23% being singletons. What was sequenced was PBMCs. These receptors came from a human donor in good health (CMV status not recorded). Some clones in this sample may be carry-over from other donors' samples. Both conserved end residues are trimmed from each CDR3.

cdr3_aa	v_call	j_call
ASSQAAGGYEQY	TRBV4-3	TRBJ2-7
ASSQLASGSQPDTQY	TRBV5-1	TRBJ2-3
ASSLAEGGPVGELF	TRBV5-4	TRBJ2-2
ASRTPPLETQY	TRBV6-2/TRBV6-3	TRBJ2-5
ASGDRAEQF	TRBV14	TRBJ2-1
ATSGGGLGNEQF	TRBV24-1	TRBJ2-1
ARGSSTETQY	TRBV28	TRBJ2-5
SVDRKGQETQY	TRBV29-1	TRBJ2-5
ASSQIGSSSYEQY	TRBV3-1	TRBJ2-7
ASSQSPQGTDTQY	TRBV2	TRBJ2-3
ASSPSSGRRDEKLF	TRBV5-1	TRBJ1-4
ASSLQGMNTEAF	TRBV11-2	TRBJ1-1
ASSSGGDIQY	TRBV5-1	TRBJ2-4
SARVPGTDTYEQY	TRBV20-1	TRBJ2-7
ASSFRDFSYEQY	TRBV7-2	TRBJ2-7
ASSLETDNSPLH	TRBV12-3/TRBV12-4	TRBJ1-6
ASSETFWGTSKNIQY	TRBV6-6	TRBJ2-4
ASSRAGGTFQETQY	TRBV11-2	TRBJ2-5
ATSGPRESSSYNEQF	TRBV24-1	TRBJ2-1
ASSLGSRVADIQY	TRBV7-9	TRBJ2-4
ASSEGERTSYEQY	TRBV6-1	TRBJ2-7
ASSPSGGAENTEAF	TRBV7-2	TRBJ1-1
ASSEVATDTQY	TRBV2	TRBJ2-3